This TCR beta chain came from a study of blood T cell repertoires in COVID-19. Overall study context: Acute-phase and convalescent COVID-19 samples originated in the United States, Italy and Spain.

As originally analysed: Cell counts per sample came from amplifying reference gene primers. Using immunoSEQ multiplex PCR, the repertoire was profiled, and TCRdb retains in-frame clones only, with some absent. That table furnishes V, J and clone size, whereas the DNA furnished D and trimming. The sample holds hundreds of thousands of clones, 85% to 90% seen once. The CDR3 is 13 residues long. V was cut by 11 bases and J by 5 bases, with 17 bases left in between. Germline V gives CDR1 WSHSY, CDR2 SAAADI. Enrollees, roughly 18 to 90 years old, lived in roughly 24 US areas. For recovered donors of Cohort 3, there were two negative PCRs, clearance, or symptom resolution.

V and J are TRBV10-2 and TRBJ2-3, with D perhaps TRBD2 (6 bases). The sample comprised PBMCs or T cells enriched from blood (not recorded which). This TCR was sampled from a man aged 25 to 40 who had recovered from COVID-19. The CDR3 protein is CAVTGLAIDTQYF. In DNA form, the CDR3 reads TGCGCCGTAACCGGCCTAGCGATAGATACGCAGTATTTT.